The present T cell receptor (beta chain) was sequenced within a study of blood T cell repertoires in COVID-19. There are 16 residues in the CDR3. Germline values: CDR1 LGHNA, CDR2 YNFKEQ. Trimming took 4 bases from V and 5 from J; bases not matched to a gene: 8. Profiling relied on immunoSEQ multiplex PCR, and the TCRdb table lists in-frame clones only, not all of them. The profile covers roughly 500,000 clones, with around 87% appearing a single time and less than 2% taken by the ten largest. The sequencing input was PBMCs or T cells enriched from blood (not recorded which). This chain joins TRBV4-2 and TRBJ2-3, with TRBD2 matching over 11 bases. The receptor was isolated from a middle-aged woman who had recovered from COVID-19. CDR3 sequence reads: CASSLTLAGGGDTQYF. The CDR3 DNA sequence: TGTGCCAGCAGCCTGACTCTAGCGGGAGGAGGAGATACGCAGTATTTT.